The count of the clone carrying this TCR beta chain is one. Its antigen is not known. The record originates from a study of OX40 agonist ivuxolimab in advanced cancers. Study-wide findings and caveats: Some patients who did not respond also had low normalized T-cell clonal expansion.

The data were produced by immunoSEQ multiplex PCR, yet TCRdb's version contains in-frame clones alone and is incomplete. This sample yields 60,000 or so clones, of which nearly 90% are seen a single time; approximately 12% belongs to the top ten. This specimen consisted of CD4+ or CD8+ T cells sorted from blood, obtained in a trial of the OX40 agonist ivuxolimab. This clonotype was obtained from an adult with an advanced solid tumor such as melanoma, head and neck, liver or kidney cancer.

The CDR3, as DNA: TGTGCCAGTACCGAGTTACCCCCAAGCGTCAATGAGCAGTTCTTC. This translates into CASTELPPSVNEQFF. This chain connects TRBV19 to TRBJ2-1; no firm D call. The CDR3 consists of 15 residues. Trimming stripped 7 bases from V and 6 bases from J, with 19 bases between. CDR1 and CDR2 from the germline V gene are LNHDA and SQIVND (reference sequence).